The entry below gives a single TCR beta chain sequence along with its context. This sample was included in a study of blood T cell repertoires in COVID-19. Data came from immunoSEQ multiplex PCR; TCRdb stores just in-frame clones and leaves some out. The sample has 250,000 or so clones, approximately 83% seen once. The germline CDR1 and CDR2 sequences are SGHTS and YDEGEE. V was trimmed by 2 bases and J by 4 bases, leaving 15 bases between them. This CDR3 region has 15 residues. The study recruited people aged roughly 18 to 95 years across approximately 24 US areas. This receptor was identified in a woman between 40 and 55 years old who had been exposed to COVID-19. The material sequenced was PBMCs or T cells enriched from blood (not recorded which). J is TRBJ1-1 and V is TRBV5-8; D is possibly TRBD1 (5 bases). The CDR3 loop reads CASSFGGGLGTEAFF. CDR3 coding DNA: TGTGCCAGCAGCTTTGGGGGGGGTCTTGGCACTGAAGCTTTCTTT.